A selection of T cell receptor beta chains follows, all from one sample in a study of T cells in Graves' hyperthyroidism and ophthalmopathy. TCRdb re-derived calls from the multiplex PCR reads in MiXCR, one entry per CDR3 protein. The sample holds a few hundred thousand distinct CDR3 sequences, about 20% seen once. The sequencing sample was made of blood. Receptor source: a woman aged 50 to 60 with Graves' hyperthyroidism. Each CDR3 is given with its conserved first and last residue. D genes are given only for firm matches. The size of a clone is reported for some rows only, either as once, few or many, or as a class for expanded clones.

>.|TRBJ2-2|.|TRBV6-6
CASSYLRVANTGELFF
TGTGCCAGCAGTTACCTCAGGGTTGCCAACACCGGGGAGCTGTTTTTT
>.|TRBJ1-1|few|TRBV18
CASSPSRGPVNTEAFF
TGTGCCAGCTCACCCTCGCGGGGCCCTGTGAACACTGAAGCTTTCTTT
>TRBD2|TRBJ2-3|many|TRBV6-1
CASSEARLAGVQYF
TGTGCCAGCAGTGAAGCAAGGCTAGCGGGGGTGCAGTATTTT
>TRBD2|TRBJ2-3|few|TRBV28
CASIPLLAGQTSDTQYF
TGTGCCAGCATCCCTTTACTAGCGGGACAAACCTCAGATACGCAGTATTTT
>.|TRBJ2-2|.|TRBV6-2/TRBV6-3
CASSYRVAAMNTGELFF
TGTGCCAGCAGTTACCGGGTCGCAGCTATGAACACCGGGGAGCTGTTTTTT
>.|TRBJ1-4|few|TRBV9
CASSVEPSGEKLFF
TGTGCCAGCAGCGTAGAACCATCGGGGGAAAAACTGTTTTTT
>.|TRBJ2-1|few|TRBV5-1
CASNRAEAYNEQFF
TGCGCCAGCAACCGGGCTGAAGCCTACAATGAGCAGTTCTTC
>.|TRBJ1-1|few|TRBV28
CASKMEHEAFF
TGTGCCAGCAAGATGGAGCATGAAGCTTTCTTT
>.|TRBJ2-2|many|TRBV18
CASSPPVGELFF
TGTGCCAGCTCACCCCCCGTCGGGGAGCTGTTTTTT
>.|TRBJ2-5|.|TRBV10-3
CASSDRHREYQETQYF
TGTGCCAGCAGTGATCGCCACAGGGAGTACCAAGAGACCCAGTACTTC
>.|TRBJ1-5|.|TRBV28
CASSSQGQPQHF
TGTGCCAGCAGTTCACAGGGTCAGCCCCAGCATTTT
>.|TRBJ1-1|many|TRBV2
CASTQGPGTEAFF
TGTGCCAGCACTCAGGGGCCCGGGACTGAAGCTTTCTTT
>.|TRBJ1-1|few|TRBV27
CASSLSAILGDKAFF
TGTGCCAGCAGTTTATCGGCAATCCTCGGTGACAAAGCTTTCTTT
>TRBD1|TRBJ1-1|.|TRBV7-6
CASSLFQGDTEAFF
TGTGCCAGCAGCTTGTTTCAGGGGGACACTGAAGCTTTCTTT
>TRBD1|TRBJ2-7|few|TRBV6-1
CASTRGGQGAYEQYF
TGTGCCAGCACCAGGGGTGGACAGGGGGCCTACGAGCAGTACTTC
>TRBD1|TRBJ2-7|many|TRBV28
CAVTGTGFGEQYF
TGTGCCGTCACCGGGACAGGGTTCGGCGAGCAGTACTTC
>.|TRBJ1-4|few|TRBV6-2/TRBV6-3
CASRPDPSGEKLFF
TGTGCCAGCAGACCCGACCCAAGTGGGGAAAAACTGTTTTTT
>.|TRBJ2-3|many|TRBV5-1
CASSLVLEGADTQYF
TGCGCCAGCAGCTTGGTACTAGAAGGGGCGGATACGCAGTATTTT
>TRBD2|TRBJ2-7|many|TRBV11-2
CASSQAGSTYEQYF
TGTGCCAGCAGTCAAGCGGGATCCACCTACGAGCAGTACTTC
>.|TRBJ1-1|.|TRBV29-1
CSVRLTNTEAFF
TGCAGCGTCAGACTCACGAACACTGAAGCTTTCTTT
>.|TRBJ2-1|.|TRBV5-1
CASSLPLSSSSYNEQFF
TGCGCCAGCAGCCTCCCATTGTCCTCGAGCTCCTACAATGAGCAGTTCTTC
>TRBD2|TRBJ2-7|.|TRBV11-2
CASSLEAGVDEQYF
TGTGCCAGCAGCTTAGAAGCGGGAGTTGACGAGCAGTACTTC
>.|TRBJ1-1|many|TRBV18
CASSPEGGTEAFF
TGTGCCAGCTCACCTGAGGGGGGCACTGAAGCTTTCTTT
>TRBD1|TRBJ1-3|.|TRBV2
CASSELVSRGLSGNTIYF
TGTGCCAGCAGTGAATTAGTATCCAGGGGGCTCTCTGGAAACACCATATATTTT
>TRBD2|TRBJ2-3|many|TRBV25-1
CASSERRELSDTQYF
TGTGCCAGCAGTGAAAGGCGGGAGTTGTCAGATACGCAGTATTTT
>.|TRBJ2-2|once|TRBV7-3
CASSFGGAGTGELFF
TGTGCCAGCAGCTTTGGGGGAGCGGGCACCGGGGAGCTGTTTTTT
>.|TRBJ1-6|.|TRBV28
CASSLAGLSSYNSPLHF
TGTGCCAGCAGTTTAGCAGGGCTAAGCTCCTATAATTCACCCCTCCACTTT
>.|TRBJ2-3|once|TRBV19
CASSWPSDTQYF
TGTGCCAGTAGCTGGCCCTCAGATACGCAGTATTTT
>TRBD2|TRBJ2-3|few|TRBV20-1
CSAAGRGSDTQYF
TGCAGTGCGGCGGGGCGGGGGTCAGATACGCAGTATTTT
>.|TRBJ2-4|.|TRBV10-3
CAISEEEGAPFVAKNIQYF
TGTGCCATCAGTGAAGAGGAGGGGGCCCCATTTGTAGCCAAAAACATTCAGTACTTC
>TRBD1|TRBJ1-5|many|TRBV28
CASGTGINQPQHF
TGTGCCAGCGGGACAGGGATCAATCAGCCCCAGCATTTT
>.|TRBJ2-3|few|TRBV10-1
CASSDGDTQYF
TGCGCCAGCAGTGACGGAGATACGCAGTATTTT
>.|TRBJ2-3|.|TRBV5-1
CASSPYDRADTQYF
TGCGCCAGCAGCCCCTACGACCGGGCGGATACGCAGTATTTT
>TRBD1|TRBJ2-5|many|TRBV12-5
CASGSGQGAETQYF
TGTGCTAGTGGCTCGGGACAGGGGGCAGAGACCCAGTACTTC
>.|TRBJ2-2|many|TRBV5-5
CASSLGGQNTGELFF
TGTGCCAGCAGCTTGGGAGGTCAGAACACCGGGGAGCTGTTTTTT
>TRBD2|TRBJ2-7|many|TRBV6-2/TRBV6-3
CASSYMTGGYEQYF
TGTGCCAGCAGTTACATGACGGGAGGCTACGAGCAGTACTTC